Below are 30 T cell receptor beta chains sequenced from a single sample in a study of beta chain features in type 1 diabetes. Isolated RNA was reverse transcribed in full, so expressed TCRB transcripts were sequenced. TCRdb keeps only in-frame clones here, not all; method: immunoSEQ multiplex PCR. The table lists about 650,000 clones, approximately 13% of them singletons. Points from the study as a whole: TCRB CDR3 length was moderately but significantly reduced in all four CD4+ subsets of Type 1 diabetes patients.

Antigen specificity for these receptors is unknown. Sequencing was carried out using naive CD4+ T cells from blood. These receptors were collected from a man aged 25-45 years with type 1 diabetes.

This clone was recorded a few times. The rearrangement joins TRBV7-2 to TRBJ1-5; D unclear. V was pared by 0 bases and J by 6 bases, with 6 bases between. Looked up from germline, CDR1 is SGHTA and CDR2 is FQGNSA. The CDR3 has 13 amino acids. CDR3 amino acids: CASSLAWSQPQHF. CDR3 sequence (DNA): TGTGCCAGCAGCTTAGCGTGGAGTCAGCCCCAGCATTTT.

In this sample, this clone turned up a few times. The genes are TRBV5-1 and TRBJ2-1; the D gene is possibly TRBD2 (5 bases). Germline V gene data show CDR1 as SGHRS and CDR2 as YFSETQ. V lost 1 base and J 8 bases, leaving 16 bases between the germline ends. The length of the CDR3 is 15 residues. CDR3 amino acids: CASSLTLATVDEQFF. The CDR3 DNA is TGCGCCAGCAGCTTGACCCTAGCAACCGTGGATGAGCAGTTCTTC.

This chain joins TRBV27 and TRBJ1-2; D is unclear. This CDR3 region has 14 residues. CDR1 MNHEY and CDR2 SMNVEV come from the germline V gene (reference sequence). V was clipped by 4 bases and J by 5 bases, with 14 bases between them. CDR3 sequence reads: CASSSVAPGYGYTF. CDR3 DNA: TGTGCCAGCAGTTCCGTCGCGCCGGGGTATGGCTACACCTTC.

In DNA form, the CDR3 reads TGCGCCAGCAGCCAAGATAGGAAGGTTCCAGATACGCAGTATTTT. Translation gives CASSQDRKVPDTQYF. This chain connects TRBV4-3 to TRBJ2-3, with D hard to call. Trimming took 0 bases from V and 4 from J, leaving 11 bases between them. This CDR3 has 15 residues. Germline V gives CDR1 LGHNA, CDR2 YSLEER.

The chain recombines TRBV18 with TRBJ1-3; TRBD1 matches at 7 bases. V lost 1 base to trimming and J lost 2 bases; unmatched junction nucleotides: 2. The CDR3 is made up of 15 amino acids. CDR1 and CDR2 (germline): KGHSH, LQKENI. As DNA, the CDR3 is TGTGCCAGCTCACCACAGGGGGCGACTGGAAACACCATATATTTT. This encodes CASSPQGATGNTIYF.

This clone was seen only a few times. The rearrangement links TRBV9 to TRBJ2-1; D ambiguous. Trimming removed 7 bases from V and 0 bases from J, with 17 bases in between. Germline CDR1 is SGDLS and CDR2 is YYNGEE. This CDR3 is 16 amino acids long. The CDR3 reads CASERSASSSYNEQFF. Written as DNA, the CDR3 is TGTGCCAGCGAAAGGTCAGCTTCTAGCTCCTACAATGAGCAGTTCTTC.

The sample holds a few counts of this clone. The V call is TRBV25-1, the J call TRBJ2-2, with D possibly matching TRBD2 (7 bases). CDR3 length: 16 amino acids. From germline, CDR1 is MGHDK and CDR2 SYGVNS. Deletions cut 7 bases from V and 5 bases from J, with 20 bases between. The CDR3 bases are TGTGCCAGCACCGCTTGGGGGGGCGCCGATACCGGGGAGCTGTTTTTT. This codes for CASTAWGGADTGELFF.

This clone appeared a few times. CDR3 in DNA: TGTGCCAGCAGAAGAGGGGACACTGAAGCTTTCTTT. This encodes CASRRGDTEAFF. The chain couples TRBV25-1 to TRBJ1-1, with a weak D call TRBD1 (5 bases). There are 12 residues in the CDR3. V dropped 6 bases and J dropped 3 bases, with 8 bases sitting between them. Germline lookup yields CDR1 MGHDK and CDR2 SYGVNS. Variable domain in full (rest from reference TRBV25-1 and TRBJ1-1): EADIYQTPRYLVIGTGKKITLECSQTMGHDKMYWYQQDPGMELHLIHYSYGVNSTEKGDLSSESTVSRIRTEHFPLTLESARPSHTSQYLCASRRGDTEAFFGQGTRLTVV.

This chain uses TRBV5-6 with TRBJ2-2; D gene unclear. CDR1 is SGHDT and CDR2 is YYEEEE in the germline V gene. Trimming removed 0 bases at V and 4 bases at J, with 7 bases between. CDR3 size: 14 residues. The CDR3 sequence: CASSLEWGTGELFF. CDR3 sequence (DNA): TGTGCCAGCAGCTTGGAATGGGGCACCGGGGAGCTGTTTTTT.

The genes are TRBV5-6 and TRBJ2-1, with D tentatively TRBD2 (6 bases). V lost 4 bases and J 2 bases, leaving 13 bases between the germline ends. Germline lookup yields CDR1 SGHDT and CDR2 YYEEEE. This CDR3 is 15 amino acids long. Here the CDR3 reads CASSPGSGPYNEQFF. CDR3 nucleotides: TGTGCCAGCAGCCCCGGCAGCGGGCCCTACAATGAGCAGTTCTTC. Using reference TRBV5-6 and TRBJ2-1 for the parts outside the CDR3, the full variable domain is DAGVTQSPTHLIKTRGQQVTLRCSPKSGHDTVSWYQQALGQGPQFIFQYYEEEERQRGNFPDRFSGHQFPNYSSELNVNALLLGDSALYLCASSPGSGPYNEQFFGPGTRLTVL.

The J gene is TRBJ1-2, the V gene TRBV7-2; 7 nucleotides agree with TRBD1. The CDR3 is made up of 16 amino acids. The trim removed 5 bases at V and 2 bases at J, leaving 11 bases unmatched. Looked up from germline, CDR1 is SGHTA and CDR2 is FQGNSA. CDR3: CASSPNAGTVNYGYTF. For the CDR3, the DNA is TGTGCCAGCAGCCCCAACGCCGGGACAGTCAACTATGGCTACACCTTC.

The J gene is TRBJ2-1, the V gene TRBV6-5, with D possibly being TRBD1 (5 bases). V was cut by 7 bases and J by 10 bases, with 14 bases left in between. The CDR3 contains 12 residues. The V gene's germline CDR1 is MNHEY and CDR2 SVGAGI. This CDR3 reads CASTKGRGEQFF. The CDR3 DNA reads TGTGCCAGCACTAAGGGGCGAGGCGAGCAGTTCTTC.

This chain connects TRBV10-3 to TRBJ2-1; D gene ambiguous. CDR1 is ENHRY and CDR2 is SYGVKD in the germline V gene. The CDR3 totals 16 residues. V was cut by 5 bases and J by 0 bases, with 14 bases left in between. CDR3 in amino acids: CAISPVLGSSYNEQFF. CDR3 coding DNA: TGTGCCATCAGTCCTGTACTGGGTAGCTCCTACAATGAGCAGTTCTTC.

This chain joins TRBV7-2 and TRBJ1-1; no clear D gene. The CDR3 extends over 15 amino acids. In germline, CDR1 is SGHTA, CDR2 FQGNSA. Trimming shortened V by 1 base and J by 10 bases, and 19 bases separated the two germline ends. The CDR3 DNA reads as TGTGCCAGCAGCTTAGAAGGGATGCTTCGATCAGGAGCTTTCTTT. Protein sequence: CASSLEGMLRSGAFF.

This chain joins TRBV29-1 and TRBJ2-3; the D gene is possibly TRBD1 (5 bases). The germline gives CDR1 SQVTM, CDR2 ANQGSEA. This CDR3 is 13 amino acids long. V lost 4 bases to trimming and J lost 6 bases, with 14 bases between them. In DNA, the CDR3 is TGCAGCGTTGGACAGCAACTCGGGGATACGCAGTATTTT. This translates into CSVGQQLGDTQYF.

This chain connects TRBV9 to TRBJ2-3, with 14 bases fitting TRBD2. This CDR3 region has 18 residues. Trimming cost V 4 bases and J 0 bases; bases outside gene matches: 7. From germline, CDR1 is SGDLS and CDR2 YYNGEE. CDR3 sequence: CASSPGTSGGFSTDTQYF. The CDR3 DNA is TGTGCCAGCAGCCCCGGGACTAGCGGGGGATTTAGCACAGATACGCAGTATTTT.

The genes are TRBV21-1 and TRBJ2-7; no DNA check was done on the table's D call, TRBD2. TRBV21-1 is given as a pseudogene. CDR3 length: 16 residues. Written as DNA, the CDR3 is TGTGCCAGCAGCAAAGCGCGGGACCTACAACATTACGAGCAGTACTTC. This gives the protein CASSKARDLQHYEQYF.

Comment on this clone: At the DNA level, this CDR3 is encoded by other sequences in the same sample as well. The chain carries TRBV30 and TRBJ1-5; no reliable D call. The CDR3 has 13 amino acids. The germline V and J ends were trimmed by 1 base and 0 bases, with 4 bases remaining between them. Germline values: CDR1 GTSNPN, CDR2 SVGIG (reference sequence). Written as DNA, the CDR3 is TGTGCCTGGAGTGCAGATAGCAATCAGCCCCAGCATTTT. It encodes CAWSADSNQPQHF.

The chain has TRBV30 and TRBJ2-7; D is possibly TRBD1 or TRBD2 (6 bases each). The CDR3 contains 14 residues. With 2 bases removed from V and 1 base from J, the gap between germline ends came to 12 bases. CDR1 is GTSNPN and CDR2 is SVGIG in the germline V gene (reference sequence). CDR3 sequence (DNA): TGTGCCTGGAGTCTCGGGGGCCAGTCCTACGAGCAGTACTTC. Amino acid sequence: CAWSLGGQSYEQYF.

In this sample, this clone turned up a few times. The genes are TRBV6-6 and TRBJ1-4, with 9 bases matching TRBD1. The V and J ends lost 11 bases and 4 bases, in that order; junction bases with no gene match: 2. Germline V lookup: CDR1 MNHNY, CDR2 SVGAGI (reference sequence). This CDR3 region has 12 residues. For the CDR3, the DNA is TGTGCCTACAGGGGGCTTAATGAAAAACTGTTTTTT. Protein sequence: CAYRGLNEKLFF.

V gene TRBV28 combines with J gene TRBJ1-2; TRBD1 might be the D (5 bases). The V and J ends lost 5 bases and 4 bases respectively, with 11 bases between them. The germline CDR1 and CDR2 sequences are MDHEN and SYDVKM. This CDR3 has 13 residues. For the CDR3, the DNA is TGTGCCAGCAGTCTAGGGGTTCCCTATGGCTACACCTTC. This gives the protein CASSLGVPYGYTF.

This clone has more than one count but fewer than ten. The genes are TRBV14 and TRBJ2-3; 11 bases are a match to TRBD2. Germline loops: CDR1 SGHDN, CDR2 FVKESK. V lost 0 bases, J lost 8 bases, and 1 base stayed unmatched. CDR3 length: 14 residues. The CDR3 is CASSQDGTSGTQYF. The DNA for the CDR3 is TGTGCCAGCAGCCAAGATGGGACTAGCGGTACGCAGTATTTT.

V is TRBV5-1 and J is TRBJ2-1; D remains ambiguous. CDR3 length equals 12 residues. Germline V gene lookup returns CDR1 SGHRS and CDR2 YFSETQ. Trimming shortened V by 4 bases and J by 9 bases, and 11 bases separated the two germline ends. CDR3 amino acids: CASSPDVSEQFF. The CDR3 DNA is TGCGCCAGCAGCCCCGACGTAAGTGAGCAGTTCTTC.

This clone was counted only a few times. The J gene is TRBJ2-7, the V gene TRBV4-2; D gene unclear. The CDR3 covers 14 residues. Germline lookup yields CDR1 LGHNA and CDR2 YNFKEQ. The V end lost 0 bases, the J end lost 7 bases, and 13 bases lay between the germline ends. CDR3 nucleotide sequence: TGTGCCAGCAGCCAAGAGGGTATCTTCGGAGAGCAGTACTTC. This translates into CASSQEGIFGEQYF.

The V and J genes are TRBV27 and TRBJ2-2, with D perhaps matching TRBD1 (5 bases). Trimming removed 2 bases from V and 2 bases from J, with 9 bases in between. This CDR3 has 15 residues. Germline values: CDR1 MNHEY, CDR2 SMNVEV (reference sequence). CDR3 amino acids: CASSLVGVNTGELFF. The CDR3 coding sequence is TGTGCCAGCAGTTTAGTAGGGGTCAACACCGGGGAGCTGTTTTTT.

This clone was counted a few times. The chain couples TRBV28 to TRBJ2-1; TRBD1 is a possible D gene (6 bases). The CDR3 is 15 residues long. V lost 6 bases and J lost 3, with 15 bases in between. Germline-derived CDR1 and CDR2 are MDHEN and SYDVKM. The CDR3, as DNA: TGTGCCAGCAGCCAACAGGGATCGGGCTACAATGAGCAGTTCTTC. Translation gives CASSQQGSGYNEQFF.

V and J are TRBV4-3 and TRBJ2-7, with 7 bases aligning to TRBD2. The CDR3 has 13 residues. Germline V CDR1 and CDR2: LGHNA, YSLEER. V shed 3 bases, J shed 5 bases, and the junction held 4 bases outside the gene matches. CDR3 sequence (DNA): TGCGCCAGCAGCCATGGGACTATCAACGAGCAGTACTTC. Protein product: CASSHGTINEQYF.

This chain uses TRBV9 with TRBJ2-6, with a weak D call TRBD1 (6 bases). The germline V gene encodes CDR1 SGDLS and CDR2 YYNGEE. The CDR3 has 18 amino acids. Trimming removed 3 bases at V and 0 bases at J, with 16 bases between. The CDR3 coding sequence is TGTGCCAGCAGCGCCCAAGCAGGACAGATCTCTGGGGCCAACGTCCTGACTTTC. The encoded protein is CASSAQAGQISGANVLTF.

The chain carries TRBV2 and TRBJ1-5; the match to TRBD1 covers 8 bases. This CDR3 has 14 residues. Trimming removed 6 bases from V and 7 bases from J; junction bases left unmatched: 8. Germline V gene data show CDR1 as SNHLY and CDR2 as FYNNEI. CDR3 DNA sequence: TGTGCCAGCAGAGGCACAGGGGGTGGGCAGCCCCAGCATTTT. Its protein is CASRGTGGGQPQHF.

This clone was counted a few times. The CDR3 DNA follows: TGTGCCAGCAGCTTAGTAGGGAGAGAGACCCAGTACTTC. This codes for CASSLVGRETQYF. The rearrangement joins TRBV11-2 to TRBJ2-5; D is perhaps TRBD2 (5 bases). Germline V gene lookup returns CDR1 SGHAT and CDR2 FQNNGV. The V and J ends lost 1 base and 4 bases respectively, with 7 bases between them. The CDR3 consists of 13 residues.